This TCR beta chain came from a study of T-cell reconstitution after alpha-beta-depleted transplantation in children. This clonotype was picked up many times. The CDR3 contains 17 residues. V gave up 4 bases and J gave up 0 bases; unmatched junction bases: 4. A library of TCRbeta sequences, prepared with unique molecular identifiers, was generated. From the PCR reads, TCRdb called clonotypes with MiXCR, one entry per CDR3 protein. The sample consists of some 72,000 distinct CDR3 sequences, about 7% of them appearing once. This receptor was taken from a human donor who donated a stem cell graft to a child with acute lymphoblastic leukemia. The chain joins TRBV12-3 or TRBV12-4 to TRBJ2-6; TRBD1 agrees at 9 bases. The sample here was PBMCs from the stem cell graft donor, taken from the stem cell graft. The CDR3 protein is CASSWDRAVSGANVLTF. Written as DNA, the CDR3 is TGTGCCAGCAGTTGGGACAGGGCAGTCTCTGGGGCCAACGTCCTGACTTTC.